The 23 T cell receptor beta chains presented below share a single source sample, sequenced in a study of blood T cell repertoires in COVID-19. Measured with immunoSEQ multiplex PCR; TCRdb has only the in-frame clones, and not every one. Of around 75,000 clones listed, 86% are singletons. Sequenced sample: peripheral blood. These receptor sequences come from a man in his 70s with active COVID-19.

The J gene is TRBJ2-3, the V gene TRBV11-3, with a tentative D call TRBD2 (5 bases). Germline V lookup: CDR1 SGHNT, CDR2 YENEEA. Trimming removed 5 bases at V and 4 bases at J, with 10 bases between. The CDR3 loop spans 13 amino acids. CDR3 region: CASSPSGADTQYF. Written as DNA, the CDR3 is TGTGCCAGCAGCCCCTCCGGGGCAGATACGCAGTATTTT.

This clone appeared once. The V and J genes are TRBV5-5 and TRBJ1-5; a possible D gene is TRBD1 (6 bases). Trimming stripped 2 bases from V and 0 bases from J, with 15 bases between. Germline V gene data show CDR1 as SGHKS and CDR2 as YYEKEE (reference sequence). The CDR3 runs 17 residues. In nucleotides, the CDR3 is TGTGCCAGCAGCTTTGATTCGGGACAACCTAGCAATCAGCCCCAGCATTTT. Its protein is CASSFDSGQPSNQPQHF.

This chain connects TRBV4-1 to TRBJ2-3, with D possibly matching TRBD2 (7 bases). Per germline, CDR1 MGHRA and CDR2 YSYEKL. The V gene lost 1 base and the J gene lost 1 base, with 9 bases spanning the gap. The length of the CDR3 is 15 residues. The CDR3 spells CASSQGGGRTDTQYF. CDR3 in DNA: TGCGCCAGCAGCCAAGGGGGGGGCCGCACAGATACGCAGTATTTT.

The gene calls are TRBV6-2 or TRBV6-3 and TRBJ2-7, with TRBD2 matching 11 bases. Germline V CDR1 and CDR2: MNHEY, SVGEGT. Trimming cost V 5 bases and J 4 bases; bases outside gene matches: 4. This CDR3 comprises 14 residues. The CDR3 reads CASSDGLAGYEQYF. The DNA for the CDR3 is TGTGCCAGCAGTGACGGACTAGCGGGTTACGAGCAGTACTTC.

The chain recombines TRBV18 with TRBJ2-2; 9 nucleotides line up with TRBD1. Germline V CDR1 and CDR2: KGHSH, LQKENI. The V segment lost 3 bases and the J segment 6 bases; nucleotides outside the gene matches: 5. The CDR3 extends over 15 amino acids. The CDR3 loop is CASSPPGQGAGELFF. CDR3 nucleotides: TGTGCCAGCTCACCGCCGGGACAGGGTGCCGGGGAGCTGTTTTTT.

This clone was detected once. The V and J genes are TRBV21-1 and TRBJ1-5. TRBV21-1 is designated a pseudogene. This CDR3 region has 16 residues. CDR3 in amino acids: CASSPGGTYSNQPQHF. CDR3 bases: TGTGCCAGCAGCCCCGGGGGGACTTATAGCAATCAGCCCCAGCATTTT.

The J gene is TRBJ2-7, the V gene TRBV3-1 (or the pseudogene TRBV3-2); D not resolved. V lost 0 bases, J lost 4 bases, and 7 bases lay in between. Germline CDR1 reads LGHDT; CDR2 reads YNNKEL (reference sequence). This CDR3 is built from 13 residues. The CDR3 region has the DNA TGTGCCAGCAGCCAAGATGGGCCTTACGAGCAGTACTTC. Encoded protein: CASSQDGPYEQYF.

In this sample, this clone turned up once. The chain uses TRBV19 and TRBJ2-2, with TRBD2 matching 12 bases. J was trimmed by 3 bases and V by 4 bases; bases with no gene match: 3. CDR3 length equals 16 residues. CDR1 is LNHDA and CDR2 is SQIVND in the germline V gene (reference sequence). The CDR3 coding sequence is TGTGCCAGTAGTACGAGACTAGCGGGGGACACCGGGGAGCTGTTTTTT. Translation: CASSTRLAGDTGELFF.

The genes are TRBV23-1 and TRBJ2-7; 8 bases agree with TRBD2. TRBV23-1 is reported as an ORF; its role is uncertain. CDR3 length: 16 amino acids. The V and J ends lost 1 base and 0 bases, in that order; junction bases with no gene match: 5. CDR3 in amino acids: CASSQFQRGSSYEQYF. In DNA form, the CDR3 reads TGCGCCAGCAGTCAATTCCAGCGGGGGAGCTCCTACGAGCAGTACTTC.

CDR3 amino acids: CASSPGGVGPFF. In nucleotides, the CDR3 is TGTGCCAGCAGTCCGGGTGGTGTGGGGCCGTTCTTC. The chain uses TRBV6-2 or TRBV6-3 and TRBJ2-1; TRBD1 might be the D (5 bases). This CDR3 spans 12 amino acids. Germline lookup yields CDR1 MNHEY and CDR2 SVGEGT. The V gene lost 5 bases and the J gene lost 15 bases, with 17 bases spanning the gap.

The gene calls are TRBV19 and TRBJ2-1; 9 positions match TRBD2. This CDR3 region has 14 residues. The junction had 6 bases not matched to a gene; V was cut back by 3 bases and J by 9 bases. The germline V gene encodes CDR1 LNHDA and CDR2 SQIVND (reference sequence). The CDR3 protein is CASSMGAGGGEQFF. As DNA, the CDR3 is TGTGCCAGTAGTATGGGGGCGGGAGGGGGTGAGCAGTTCTTC.

The CDR3, as DNA: TGTGCCAGCAGCTCTAAGGGGACTAGCGGCCACGAGCAGTACTTC. It translates to CASSSKGTSGHEQYF. The V and J genes are TRBV5-4 and TRBJ2-7; 11 nucleotides agree with TRBD2. V lost 3 bases to trimming and J lost 5 bases; unmatched junction nucleotides: 7. The CDR3 sequence is 15 residues long. CDR1 SGHNT and CDR2 YYREEE come from the germline V gene (reference sequence).

The rearrangement links TRBV5-1 to TRBJ1-3; TRBD1 aligns across 7 bases. Germline lookup yields CDR1 SGHRS and CDR2 YFSETQ. Trimming took 4 bases from V and 1 from J; bases not matched to a gene: 8. The CDR3 has 16 amino acids. The CDR3 DNA follows: TGCGCCAGCAGCACCCAGACAGGGCTTTCTGGAAACACCATATATTTT. Its protein product is CASSTQTGLSGNTIYF.

CDR3 in DNA: TGTGCCAGCAGCCAAGATCTGGGGGGTTCTGGGGCCAACGTCCTGACTTTC. Translating it yields CASSQDLGGSGANVLTF. The chain uses TRBV14 and TRBJ2-6; a possible D gene is TRBD2 (6 bases). V was shortened by 0 bases and J by 1 base, with 10 bases between the two germline ends. This CDR3 is 17 amino acids long. The germline gives CDR1 SGHDN, CDR2 FVKESK.

This clone was detected only once. This chain connects TRBV5-1 to TRBJ2-1; 9 bases agree with TRBD2. Germline CDR1 reads SGHRS; CDR2 reads YFSETQ. The CDR3 extends over 18 amino acids. After removal of 0 bases from V and 0 bases from J, the junction contained 7 bases not matched to a gene. The CDR3 spells CASSLVAGGLPSYNEQFF. As DNA, the CDR3 is TGCGCCAGCAGCTTGGTGGCGGGAGGGTTACCCTCCTACAATGAGCAGTTCTTC. Supplemented by reference TRBV5-1 and TRBJ2-1, the full variable domain reads KAGVTQTPRYLIKTRGQQVTLSCSPISGHRSVSWYQQTPGQGLQFLFEYFSETQRNKGNFPGRFSGRQFSNSRSEMNVSTLELGDSALYLCASSLVAGGLPSYNEQFFGPGTRLTVL.

This clone has just one count. CDR3 sequence: CASSIAASGTGYEQYF. DNA for the CDR3: TGTGCCAGTAGTATCGCGGCTAGCGGGACGGGTTACGAGCAGTACTTC. The V gene is TRBV19, the J gene TRBJ2-7; 9 nucleotides agree with TRBD2. The germline gives CDR1 LNHDA, CDR2 SQIVND (reference sequence). There are 16 residues in the CDR3. Trimming cost V 3 bases and J 4 bases; bases outside gene matches: 10.

The chain joins TRBV19 to TRBJ2-7; TRBD2 agrees at 7 bases. The CDR3 consists of 14 residues. The germline V gene encodes CDR1 LNHDA and CDR2 SQIVND (reference sequence). With 6 bases clipped from V and 3 bases from J, the junction kept 8 bases outside the gene matches. The CDR3 coding sequence is TGTGCCAGTAGCGACCTGGGGGGGGGCTACGAGCAGTACTTC. It translates to CASSDLGGGYEQYF.

This sequence joins TRBV6-5 and TRBJ1-2; 8 bases align to TRBD1. The ends lost 7 bases at V and 3 bases at J; junction bases unmatched: 10. Germline values: CDR1 MNHEY, CDR2 SVGAGI. The CDR3 consists of 15 residues. CDR3 sequence: CASTIRGGQDYGYTF. CDR3 nucleotides: TGTGCCAGCACCATAAGAGGGGGACAGGACTATGGCTACACCTTC.

This clone showed up just once. This chain connects TRBV20-1 to TRBJ2-1; 7 bases match TRBD2. The germline gives CDR1 DFQATT, CDR2 SNEGSKA (reference sequence). The CDR3 is made up of 14 amino acids. The V gene end was trimmed by 3 bases and the J gene end by 2 bases; junction bases not matched to a gene: 4. The CDR3 DNA reads as TGCAGTGCTAGTGGGCTAGCGGCCTACAATGAGCAGTTCTTC. Translating it yields CSASGLAAYNEQFF.

This chain links TRBV25-1 with TRBJ2-7; 7 nucleotides match TRBD1. Germline-derived CDR1 and CDR2 are MGHDK and SYGVNS. The CDR3 length is 14 residues. The V segment lost 1 base and the J segment 4 bases; nucleotides outside the gene matches: 4. The CDR3 here is CASSESGRGYEQYF. The CDR3, as DNA: TGTGCCAGCAGTGAATCGGGCAGGGGGTACGAGCAGTACTTC.

The CDR3 DNA follows: TGCGCCAGCAGCCAGGGGGCGGCGAACACTGAAGCTTTCTTT. This translates into CASSQGAANTEAFF. The chain combines TRBV5-1 with TRBJ1-1; TRBD1 matches 8 bases. There are 14 residues in the CDR3. The germline V gene has CDR1 SGHRS and CDR2 YFSETQ. The V and J ends lost 4 bases and 1 base, in that order; junction bases with no gene match: 3.

This chain connects TRBV7-2 to TRBJ2-2; no clear D gene. Germline V gives CDR1 SGHTA, CDR2 FQGNSA. Trimming left V 0 bases short and J 0 bases short, with 5 bases between. The CDR3 sequence is 15 residues long. Written as DNA, the CDR3 is TGTGCCAGCAGCTTAGCGGGCACGAACACCGGGGAGCTGTTTTTT. Translating gives CASSLAGTNTGELFF. The full variable domain, in which reference TRBV7-2 and TRBJ2-2 provide the parts outside the CDR3, is GAGVSQSPSNKVTEKGKDVELRCDPISGHTALYWYRQSLGQGLEFLIYFQGNSAPDKSGLPSDRFSAERTGGSVSTLTIQRTQQEDSAVYLCASSLAGTNTGELFFGEGSRLTVL.

The rearrangement joins TRBV9 to TRBJ1-6; D remains ambiguous. The CDR3 contains 15 residues. The V and J ends lost 2 bases and 1 base respectively, with 7 bases between them. CDR1 is SGDLS and CDR2 is YYNGEE in the germline V gene. For the CDR3, the DNA is TGTGCCAGCAGCGTCGCGGGTTCCTATAATTCACCCCTCCACTTT. Translating it yields CASSVAGSYNSPLHF.